This T cell receptor beta chain was sequenced in a study of blood T cell repertoires in COVID-19. Per the original data handling: Scientists estimated how many nucleated cells there were by amplifying reference gene primers. Only in-frame clones appear in the TCRdb table, and some are missing; sequencing was by immunoSEQ multiplex PCR. V and J calls and clone size are those listed in that table; D and trimming were worked out from the DNA. The sample includes about 84,000 clones, around 80% of them seen just once. This clone was observed once. The CDR3 runs 15 residues. CDR1 is SGHDT and CDR2 is YYEEEE in the germline V gene. V lost 0 bases and J lost 4, with 11 bases in between.

The source of this sequence is a man between 65 and 80 years old with acute or convalescent COVID-19. The sequencing sample was made of peripheral blood. The chain employs TRBV5-6 and TRBJ2-4, with D possibly matching TRBD2 (5 bases). Here the CDR3 DNA reads TGTGCCAGCAGCTTGGGTGGACTGGGGAAAAACATTCAGTACTTC. Its translation: CASSLGGLGKNIQYF. Full variable domain (missing parts from reference TRBV5-6 and TRBJ2-4): DAGVTQSPTHLIKTRGQQVTLRCSPKSGHDTVSWYQQALGQGPQFIFQYYEEEERQRGNFPDRFSGHQFPNYSSELNVNALLLGDSALYLCASSLGGLGKNIQYFGAGTRLSVL.